This T cell receptor (beta chain) is from a study of CD4 T cells in relation to SARS-CoV-2 and coronaviruses. Study-wide context: After roughly ten days of antigen culture, PBMC TCR beta CDR3s were sequenced. Negative control cultures got HIV-1 Nef peptides or no peptide. Study observations and caveats: Compared with monoreactive clones, crossreactive clones showed significantly weaker SARS-CoV-2 expansion.

CD4+ T cells from unexposed donors were obtained before the COVID-19 pandemic (2011-2018). After approximately ten days of culture, CD4+ T cells were isolated. Cells permitting, SARS-CoV-2 S/N and four cold-coronavirus spikes were tested on unexposed-donor CD4+ T cells. The assay was immunoSEQ multiplex PCR, and TCRdb's table has in-frame clones only and misses some. The profile shows about 26,000 clones, over 60% of them singletons. This clone was seen a single time. Its matching antigen is unknown. Trimming stripped 7 bases from V and 0 bases from J, with 16 bases between. The CDR3 consists of 15 residues. The germline CDR1 and CDR2 sequences are SGHRS and YFSETQ.

The chain employs TRBV5-1 and TRBJ1-1; tentative D call: TRBD1 (6 bases). What was sequenced was CD4+ T cells from PBMCs, cultured in vitro. The sequence came from a human donor in good health. CDR3 residues: CASGPRGGVNTEAFF. Here the CDR3 DNA reads TGCGCCAGCGGACCCAGGGGCGGCGTGAACACTGAAGCTTTCTTT.